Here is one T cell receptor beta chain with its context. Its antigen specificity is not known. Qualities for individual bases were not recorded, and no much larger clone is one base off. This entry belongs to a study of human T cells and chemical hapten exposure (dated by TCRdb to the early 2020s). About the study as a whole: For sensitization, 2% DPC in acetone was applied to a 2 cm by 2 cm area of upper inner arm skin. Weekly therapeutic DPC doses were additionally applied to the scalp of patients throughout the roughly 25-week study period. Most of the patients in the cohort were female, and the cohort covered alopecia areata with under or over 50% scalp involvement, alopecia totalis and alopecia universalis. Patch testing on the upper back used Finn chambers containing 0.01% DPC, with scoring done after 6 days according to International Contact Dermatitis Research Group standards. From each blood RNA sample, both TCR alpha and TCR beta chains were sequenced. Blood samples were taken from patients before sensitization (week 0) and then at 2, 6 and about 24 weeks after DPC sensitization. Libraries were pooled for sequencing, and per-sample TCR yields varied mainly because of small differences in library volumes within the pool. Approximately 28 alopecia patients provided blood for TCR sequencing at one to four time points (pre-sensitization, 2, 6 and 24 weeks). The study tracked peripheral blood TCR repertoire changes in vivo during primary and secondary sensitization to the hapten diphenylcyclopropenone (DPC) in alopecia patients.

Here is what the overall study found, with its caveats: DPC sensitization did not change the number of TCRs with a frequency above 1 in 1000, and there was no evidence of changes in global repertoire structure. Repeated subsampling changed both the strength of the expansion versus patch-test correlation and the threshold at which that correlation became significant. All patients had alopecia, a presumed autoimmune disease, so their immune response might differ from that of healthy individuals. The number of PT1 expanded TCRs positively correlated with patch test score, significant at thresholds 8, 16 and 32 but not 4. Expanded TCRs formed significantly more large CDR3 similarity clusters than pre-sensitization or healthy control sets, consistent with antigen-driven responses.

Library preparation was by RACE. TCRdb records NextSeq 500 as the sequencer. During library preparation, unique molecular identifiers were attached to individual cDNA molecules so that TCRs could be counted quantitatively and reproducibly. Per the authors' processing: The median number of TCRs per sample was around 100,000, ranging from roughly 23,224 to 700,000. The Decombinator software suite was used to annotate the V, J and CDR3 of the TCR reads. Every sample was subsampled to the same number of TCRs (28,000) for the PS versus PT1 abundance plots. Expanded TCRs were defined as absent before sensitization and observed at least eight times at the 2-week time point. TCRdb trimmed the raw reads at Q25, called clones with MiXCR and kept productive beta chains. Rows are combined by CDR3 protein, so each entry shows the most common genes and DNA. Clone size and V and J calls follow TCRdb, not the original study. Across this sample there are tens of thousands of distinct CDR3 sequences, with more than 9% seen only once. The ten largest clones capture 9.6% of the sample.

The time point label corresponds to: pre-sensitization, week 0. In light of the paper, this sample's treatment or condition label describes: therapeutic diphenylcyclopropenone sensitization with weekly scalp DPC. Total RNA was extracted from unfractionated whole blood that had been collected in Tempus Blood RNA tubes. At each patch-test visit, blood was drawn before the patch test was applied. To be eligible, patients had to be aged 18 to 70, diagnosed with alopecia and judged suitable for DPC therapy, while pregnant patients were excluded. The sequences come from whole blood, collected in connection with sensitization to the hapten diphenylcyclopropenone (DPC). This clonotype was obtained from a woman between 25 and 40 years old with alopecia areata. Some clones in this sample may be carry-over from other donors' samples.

The CDR3 protein sequence reads: CASSAPGVTNTEAFF. The DNA is as follows: TGTGCCAGTAGTGCCCCCGGGGTAACGAACACTGAAGCTTTCTTT. The V gene is TRBV19 and the J gene is TRBJ1-1, with the D gene too uncertain to name. The cysteine opens and the phenylalanine closes a CDR3 of 15 amino acids. Of all the DNA, just the CDR3 is kept, 45 bases in frame from base 1. CDR1 and CDR2 are read off the germline V gene (reference sequence) as LNHDA and SQIVND. V is cut by 5 bases and J by 1 base, and the space between the germline ends is 14 bases.